This is a list of T cell receptor beta chains from one sample in a study of regulatory T cells in long-lasting Graves disease. TCRdb reprocessed the multiplex PCR reads with MiXCR, giving one entry per CDR3 protein. The sample lists 700,000 or so distinct CDR3 sequences; about 30% were seen once. The sequences come from peripheral blood mononuclear cells (PBMCs), collected when the disease was refractory, from a patient treated with antithyroid drugs. All receptors come from a female donor with Graves disease. The CDR3 runs from the conserved cysteine through the conserved F or W.

TRBJ1-2 | TRBV15 | CASSPGQASHNYGYTF
TRBJ2-7 | TRBV20-1 | CSARRYQGVYEQYF
TRBJ1-3 | TRBV2 | CASSEVRISGNTIYF
TRBJ1-1 | TRBV27 | CASSLSPGGSTEAFF
TRBJ1-1 | TRBV30 | CAWNPRGTEAFF
TRBJ1-2 | TRBV20-1 | CSAFSPAPNYGYTF
TRBJ1-1 | TRBV3-1 | CASSQDVAGLNTEAFF
TRBJ1-2 | TRBV7-9 | CASSFGGAQANYGYTF
TRBJ2-7 | TRBV6-9 | CASSYDYLGEQYF
TRBJ2-5 | TRBV20-1 | CSAMTSPGLAAQETQYF
TRBJ2-5 | TRBV20-1 | CSARGTSGRAYRETQYF
TRBJ2-7 | TRBV5-1 | CASSLEPSGGVGYEQYF
TRBJ1-2 | TRBV20-1 | CSARDRGLDGYTF
TRBJ1-3 | TRBV6-1 | CASRRDSGNTIYF
TRBJ1-1 | TRBV3-1 | CASSQDVSGHWQAFF
TRBJ2-7 | TRBV4-1 | CASRLGQGSGEQYF
TRBJ1-4 | TRBV6-2/TRBV6-3 | CASSYSGYEKLFF
TRBJ1-5 | TRBV6-5 | CASSYVFSLRVSDQPQHF
TRBJ1-2 | TRBV3-1 | CASSPQAVDYGYTF
TRBJ2-7 | TRBV12-3/TRBV12-4 | CASRLRASGSYEQYF
TRBJ2-7 | TRBV20-1 | CSATLAGGPREQYF
TRBJ1-5 | TRBV4-2 | CASSPKTGSDQPQHF
TRBJ1-2 | TRBV28 | CASSLTGISNYGYTF
TRBJ1-1 | TRBV6-1 | CATGPRRYTEAFF